A selection of T cell receptor beta chains follows, all from one sample in a study of beta chain features in type 1 diabetes. Repertoires were generated with immunoSEQ multiplex PCR, while TCRdb's copy carries only in-frame clones and drops some. The sample holds 150,000 to 200,000 clones, roughly 60% seen once. Input material: naive CD4+ T cells from blood. The receptors come from a man aged 25 to 40 with type 1 diabetes. CDR3s include the opening cysteine and the closing phenylalanine or tryptophan. Fields, in order: CDR3 protein, CDR3 length, V gene, J gene.

CDR3: CASSPQGARPGETQYF; length: 16; V: TRBV7-2; J: TRBJ2-5
CDR3: CASSPEFYQETQYF; length: 14; V: TRBV18; J: TRBJ2-5
CDR3: CASSDVDEAFF; length: 11; V: TRBV2; J: TRBJ1-1
CDR3: CASCRTASGANVLTF; length: 15; V: TRBV25-1; J: TRBJ2-6
CDR3: CSGRQGGTEAFF; length: 12; V: TRBV29-1; J: TRBJ1-1
CDR3: CASSLFTRRQGPDTQYF; length: 17; V: TRBV7-6; J: TRBJ2-3
CDR3: CAWRSQTEQFF; length: 11; V: TRBV30; J: TRBJ2-1
CDR3: CSVEEGVAQYF; length: 11; V: TRBV29-1; J: TRBJ2-7
CDR3: CASSQGDVYGAVNEQFF; length: 17; V: TRBV4-3; J: TRBJ2-1
CDR3: CASSFGTSGESSYEQYF; length: 17; V: TRBV5-6; J: TRBJ2-7
CDR3: CAWSVTQGAGGELFF; length: 15; V: TRBV30; J: TRBJ2-2
CDR3: CAISDSGTVNYGYTF; length: 15; V: TRBV10-3; J: TRBJ1-2
CDR3: CATWAATNEKLFF; length: 13; V: TRBV28; J: TRBJ1-4
CDR3: CSVEKGNTEAFF; length: 12; V: TRBV29-1; J: TRBJ1-1
CDR3: CASSEVGGTGRTFF; length: 14; V: TRBV6-1; J: TRBJ1-1
CDR3: CASSQEGALGANVLTF; length: 16; V: TRBV14; J: TRBJ2-6
CDR3: CSGRDQNTGELFF; length: 13; V: TRBV29-1; J: TRBJ2-2
CDR3: CASSQDPGTDYGYTF; length: 15; V: TRBV4-3; J: TRBJ1-2
CDR3: CSAREWTEQYF; length: 11; V: TRBV20-1; J: TRBJ2-7
CDR3: CAWSPSVGEQFF; length: 12; V: TRBV30; J: TRBJ2-1
CDR3: CASSGDPGFIYEQYF; length: 15; V: TRBV25-1; J: TRBJ2-7
CDR3: CASSPPDRGSYNEQFF; length: 16; V: TRBV18; J: TRBJ2-1
CDR3: CASSLAGGAADTQYF; length: 15; V: TRBV7-6; J: TRBJ2-3
CDR3: CASSLGGSQETQYF; length: 14; V: TRBV5-1; J: TRBJ2-5
CDR3: CASSFGTGYEQYF; length: 13; V: TRBV5-1; J: TRBJ2-7
CDR3: CASSLGRTAMNTEAFF; length: 16; V: TRBV7-9; J: TRBJ1-1
CDR3: CSAWGYEQFF; length: 10; V: TRBV20-1; J: TRBJ2-1
CDR3: CASSIHRDRPSYEAFF; length: 16; V: TRBV19; J: TRBJ1-1
CDR3: CAWSVWTGAYEQYF; length: 14; V: TRBV30; J: TRBJ2-7
CDR3: CASKDGAYEQYF; length: 12; V: TRBV30; J: TRBJ2-7
CDR3: CASSRAAGVSSYEQYF; length: 16; V: TRBV9; J: TRBJ2-7
CDR3: CSVYRYSDEQYF; length: 12; V: TRBV29-1; J: TRBJ2-7
CDR3: CASSVAGVHNEQFF; length: 14; V: TRBV9; J: TRBJ2-1
CDR3: CAWTRSRTGTEAFF; length: 14; V: TRBV30; J: TRBJ1-1
CDR3: CSVKLSSYEQYF; length: 12; V: TRBV29-1; J: TRBJ2-7
CDR3: CSVEGSNYGYTF; length: 12; V: TRBV29-1; J: TRBJ1-2
CDR3: CASSLGVQGREQFF; length: 14; V: TRBV7-8; J: TRBJ2-1
CDR3: CSVEPPAGCYNEQFF; length: 15; V: TRBV29-1; J: TRBJ2-1
CDR3: CSAAGLTNIQYF; length: 12; V: TRBV29-1; J: TRBJ2-4
CDR3: CASSLDNYGYTF; length: 12; V: TRBV28; J: TRBJ1-2
CDR3: CASSLDGFGADTQYF; length: 15; V: TRBV5-1; J: TRBJ2-3
CDR3: CSVGTAGQGPYEQYF; length: 15; V: TRBV29-1; J: TRBJ2-7
CDR3: CAISESEGTGELFF; length: 14; V: TRBV10-3; J: TRBJ2-2
CDR3: CAWSVSGTEAFF; length: 12; V: TRBV30; J: TRBJ1-1
CDR3: CASSDPGGQANEKLFF; length: 16; V: TRBV7-9; J: TRBJ1-4
CDR3: CASSSGLGTGEETQYF; length: 16; V: TRBV7-2; J: TRBJ2-5
CDR3: CAIMGSAETQYF; length: 12; V: TRBV10-3; J: TRBJ2-5